What follows is one T cell receptor (beta chain) and its context. Its antigen is not identified. The data derive from a study of shared clonotypes between healthy human individuals. General study points: The sharing of around 5% of naive CD4 clonotypes was seen across several donors.

Deletions cut 0 bases from V and 6 bases from J, with 19 bases between. The germline gives CDR1 MGHRA, CDR2 YSYEKL. The CDR3 extends over 17 amino acids. Clones were read by immunoSEQ multiplex PCR, and TCRdb kept only the in-frame ones, dropping some. Of roughly 2.6 million clones in the sample, just over 90% were seen once. The rearrangement links TRBV4-1 to TRBJ2-3; D possibly uses TRBD1 or TRBD2 (5 bases each). The receptor was derived from a man between 18 and 35 years old in good health. The sample taken for sequencing was naive CD4+ T cells sorted from blood. Subset here: CD45RA+ positively selected. Here the CDR3 reads CASSQDTGASPEDTQYF. In nucleotides, the CDR3 is TGCGCCAGCAGCCAAGATACCGGGGCATCACCTGAGGATACGCAGTATTTT.